This TCR beta chain derives from a study of T cells in Graves' hyperthyroidism and ophthalmopathy. Study-level findings and limits: It was a median about 7.1 months before onset that the model predicted ophthalmopathy. Most expanded thyroid clonotypes above 0.001 recurred in blood.

The germline V gene encodes CDR1 SGHRS and CDR2 YFSETQ. The CDR3 sequence is 17 residues long. Regions amplified from RNA transcripts were the TCR beta CDR3 regions. The HTBI primer set drove a first-round RT-PCR of the TCR CDR3. In TCRdb, the multiplex PCR reads were re-called with MiXCR into one record per CDR3 protein. The table lists over 700,000 distinct CDR3 sequences, roughly a third of them singletons. Worth noting for this clonotype: Its antigen is as yet unknown. Its ends do not fully match the called genes, so a read error is possible.

Hyperthyroidism, newly diagnosed and lasting under 2 months, affected patients aged 18 to 65. The diagnoses drew upon clinical symptoms, serum thyroxine and TRAb, thyroid ultrasound and orbital computed tomography. The rearrangement uses TRBV5-1 and TRBJ2-2; 9 bases agree with TRBD1. This sequence originates from a woman in her 40s with Graves' hyperthyroidism. The specimen sequenced was blood. In DNA form, the CDR3 reads TGCGCCAGCAGCTTGGACAGGGGGCTAGCGAACACCGGGGGGCTGTTTTTT. Translation gives CASSLDRGLANTGGLFF.